Listed here are 21 T cell receptor beta chains from one sample, sequenced in a study of Ad26.COV2.S vaccination and SARS-CoV-2 variants. Sample treatment: around 19 received Ad26.COV2.S at low or high dose, single or two shots; 5 received placebo; per-sample allocation not given. The study sampled participants on day 63 after the first vaccine or placebo injection. Sequencing used immunoSEQ multiplex PCR; TCRdb keeps in-frame clones, though not all of them. Of 350,000 to 450,000 clones in the sample, about 83% were seen once. Material: peripheral blood, obtained in a trial of Ad26.COV2.S vaccine versus placebo. These receptor sequences come from a person aged 18 to 59 who received the Ad26.COV2.S COVID-19 vaccine or a placebo.

The chain links TRBV7-9 to TRBJ1-4; D remains ambiguous. V was pared by 9 bases and J by 1 base, with 9 bases between. The CDR3 contains 13 residues. Germline-derived CDR1 and CDR2 are SEHNR and FQNEAQ (reference sequence). In DNA form, the CDR3 reads TGTGCCAGGGAACCTTTAACTAATGAAAAACTGTTTTTT. It yields the protein CAREPLTNEKLFF.

This clone was recorded at least ten times. The J gene is TRBJ2-2, the V gene TRBV3-1 (or the pseudogene TRBV3-2), with 13 bases aligning to TRBD2. V lost 4 bases, J lost 5 bases, and 10 bases stayed unmatched. The CDR3 extends over 18 amino acids. The V gene's germline CDR1 is LGHDT and CDR2 YNNKEL (reference sequence). CDR3 amino acids: CASSPFTSGRARTGELFF. The CDR3 DNA follows: TGTGCCAGCAGCCCTTTTACTAGCGGGAGGGCCAGGACCGGGGAGCTGTTTTTT.

The chain has TRBV18 and TRBJ1-1; maybe TRBD1 (5 bases). CDR1 is KGHSH and CDR2 is LQKENI in the germline V gene. V was pared by 4 bases and J by 1 base, with 13 bases between. The CDR3 is made up of 15 amino acids. The CDR3 here is CASSQGRQPNTEAFF. The CDR3 region has the DNA TGTGCCAGCTCACAAGGCAGACAGCCGAACACTGAAGCTTTCTTT.

This clone was seen just once. The J gene is TRBJ1-1, the V gene TRBV3-1 (or the pseudogene TRBV3-2), with D possibly TRBD1 on 6 matching bases. The CDR3 is made up of 13 amino acids. Germline CDR1 reads LGHDT; CDR2 reads YNNKEL (reference sequence). Deletions cut 1 base from V and 3 bases from J, with 6 bases between. DNA for the CDR3: TGTGCCAGCAGCCAAGCAGGGGACACTGAAGCTTTCTTT. It specifies CASSQAGDTEAFF.

The V gene is TRBV27, the J gene TRBJ2-7, with D possibly being TRBD2 (5 bases). There are 14 residues in the CDR3. The germline CDR1 and CDR2 sequences are MNHEY and SMNVEV (reference sequence). V lost 5 bases to trimming and J lost 0 bases, with 11 bases between them. CDR3 protein: CASSGSALSYEQYF. CDR3 sequence (DNA): TGTGCCAGCAGTGGGAGCGCCCTCTCCTACGAGCAGTACTTC.

V gene TRBV27 combines with J gene TRBJ2-2; 9 bases agree with TRBD2. The ends lost 6 bases at V and 8 bases at J; junction bases unmatched: 7. Germline CDR1 reads MNHEY; CDR2 reads SMNVEV (reference sequence). This CDR3 has 14 amino acids. The DNA for the CDR3 is TGTGCCAGCAGACCGGGACTAGCAAGTGGGGAGCTGTTTTTT. Translating gives CASRPGLASGELFF.

The V and J genes are TRBV19 and TRBJ1-2; D might be TRBD1 (6 bases). CDR3 length equals 16 residues. The germline gives CDR1 LNHDA, CDR2 SQIVND (reference sequence). Trimming removed 5 bases from V and 7 bases from J, with 23 bases in between. The CDR3 DNA is TGTGCCAGTAGTCAACATTCACTTGACAGGATCTCTGGCTACACCTTC. Encoded protein: CASSQHSLDRISGYTF. Full variable domain (missing parts from reference TRBV19 and TRBJ1-2): DGGITQSPKYLFRKEGQNVTLSCEQNLNHDAMYWYRQDPGQGLRLIYYSQIVNDFQKGDIAEGYSVSREKKESFPLTVTSAQKNPTAFYLCASSQHSLDRISGYTFGSGTRLTVV.

This clone was detected once. The chain links TRBV6-5 to TRBJ2-7; D remains unclear. The CDR3 is 15 residues long. Trimming cost V 7 bases and J 0 bases, with 16 bases left between them. CDR1 is MNHEY, CDR2 SVGAGI, per germline. The CDR3 DNA is TGTGCCAGCAATACGAGCATCGGTGGCTCCTACGAGCAGTACTTC. Translating it yields CASNTSIGGSYEQYF.

CDR3 nucleotide sequence: TGTGCCAGCAGCTTAGCGGGACAGGGCTATAGCTCCTATAATTCACCCCTCCACTTT. It encodes CASSLAGQGYSSYNSPLHF. This sequence joins TRBV7-6 and TRBJ1-6, with 9 bases aligning to TRBD1. CDR1 is SGHVS, CDR2 FNYEAQ, per germline. The length of the CDR3 is 19 residues. V shed 0 bases and J 0 bases; nucleotides not matched to a gene: 6.

V and J are TRBV7-2 and TRBJ2-3, with a possible D match to TRBD1 (5 bases). This CDR3 has 16 residues. The V gene's germline CDR1 is SGHTA and CDR2 FQGNSA. V lost 3 bases to trimming and J lost 7 bases, with 20 bases between them. CDR3 sequence: CASSFSRTRGGNTQYF. The CDR3 DNA is TGTGCCAGCAGCTTCTCCCGGACAAGAGGTGGGAATACGCAGTATTTT.

V and J are TRBV30 and TRBJ1-3; 7 bases agree with TRBD1. J was trimmed by 2 bases and V by 8 bases; bases with no gene match: 6. Germline values: CDR1 GTSNPN, CDR2 SVGIG (reference sequence). The CDR3 sequence is 13 residues long. Here the CDR3 DNA reads TGTGCCGGGGACAGAGAGGCTGGAAACACCATATATTTT. It encodes CAGDREAGNTIYF.

The rearrangement uses TRBV12-5 and TRBJ1-3; a possible D gene is TRBD1 (6 bases). The ends were cut back, 2 bases at V and 1 base at J, with 9 bases in the middle. The CDR3 consists of 15 residues. The germline V gene has CDR1 LGHNT and CDR2 FRNRAP. The CDR3: CASGLITGSGNTIYF. The CDR3 DNA follows: TGTGCTAGTGGTTTGATAACAGGGTCTGGAAACACCATATATTTT.

The chain carries TRBV29-1 and TRBJ1-2; unclear D gene. V lost 5 bases and J lost 0, with 7 bases in between. Germline V lookup: CDR1 SQVTM, CDR2 ANQGSEA. There are 12 residues in the CDR3. The CDR3 region has the DNA TGCAGCGTTTCACAAGCTAACTATGGCTACACCTTC. It codes for CSVSQANYGYTF.

The chain couples TRBV6-6 to TRBJ1-6; TRBD1 agrees at 7 bases. There are 15 residues in the CDR3. Germline CDR1 reads MNHNY; CDR2 reads SVGAGI (reference sequence). The ends lost 8 bases at V and 7 bases at J; junction bases unmatched: 11. The CDR3 region has the DNA TGTGCCAGCCTCGGGGCCGGGACAGACAATTCACCCCTCCACTTT. This codes for CASLGAGTDNSPLHF.

The J gene is TRBJ1-1, the V gene TRBV7-9; possibly TRBD1 for D (6 bases). CDR3 length: 14 amino acids. Germline V gives CDR1 SEHNR, CDR2 FQNEAQ (reference sequence). Trimming pared 1 base from V and 6 bases from J, leaving 12 bases between. The CDR3 protein is CASSLVGGYSEAFF. As DNA, the CDR3 is TGTGCCAGCAGCTTAGTGGGGGGCTACTCTGAAGCTTTCTTT.

This clone came up a few times. This rearrangement joins TRBV28 to TRBJ1-6; TRBD1 matches at 8 bases. The CDR3 is made up of 14 amino acids. In germline, CDR1 is MDHEN, CDR2 SYDVKM. Trimming took 6 bases from V and 13 from J; bases not matched to a gene: 11. CDR3 residues: CASRPGTGVRPLHF. The CDR3 DNA reads TGTGCCAGCAGGCCCGGGACAGGTGTTCGCCCCCTCCACTTT.

The chain couples TRBV2 to TRBJ2-3, with D unresolved. Trimming removed 3 bases at V and 3 bases at J, with 7 bases between. The germline V gene encodes CDR1 SNHLY and CDR2 FYNNEI. The CDR3 consists of 13 residues. CDR3 region: CASSDGQTDTQYF. CDR3 in DNA: TGTGCCAGCAGTGACGGGCAGACAGATACGCAGTATTTT.

J is TRBJ1-5 and V is TRBV30; tentatively, D is TRBD1 (5 bases). The germline V gene has CDR1 GTSNPN and CDR2 SVGIG (reference sequence). V lost 4 bases and J 6 bases, leaving 19 bases between the germline ends. The CDR3 sequence is 15 residues long. CDR3 coding DNA: TGTGCCTGGAATAAAGGCCAGGGCAAGAGTCAGCCCCAGCATTTT. Encoded protein: CAWNKGQGKSQPQHF.

The V and J genes are TRBV10-3 and TRBJ1-1; TRBD1 matches 7 bases. Trimming removed 4 bases from V and 3 bases from J; junction bases left unmatched: 5. Germline loops: CDR1 ENHRY, CDR2 SYGVKD. CDR3 size: 14 residues. The CDR3 coding sequence is TGTGCCATCAGTGCGCAGGGGGTGGACACTGAAGCTTTCTTT. This sequence encodes CAISAQGVDTEAFF.

The chain is built from TRBV18 and TRBJ1-5; D is ambiguous. V was trimmed by 6 bases and J by 4 bases, leaving 10 bases between them. Germline lookup yields CDR1 KGHSH and CDR2 LQKENI. The CDR3 has 13 residues. The chain's CDR3 is CASSYRNNQPQHF. CDR3 nucleotide sequence: TGTGCCAGCTCCTACAGAAATAATCAGCCCCAGCATTTT.

The gene calls are TRBV18 and TRBJ2-1, with 10 bases lining up with TRBD1. The CDR3 has 16 residues. Trimming at V came to 0 bases and at J to 9 bases, leaving 8 bases not matched to a gene. Per the germline V gene, CDR1 is KGHSH and CDR2 is LQKENI. CDR3 coding DNA: TGTGCCAGCTCACCACCTCCCGGGACAGGGGATAGTGAGCAGTTCTTC. It translates to CASSPPPGTGDSEQFF.